In its sample, the clone carrying this T cell receptor beta chain was seen many times. This entry belongs to a study of neurological immune-mediated disorders. Stated time point: longitudinal time-point 2. The CDR3 loop spans 14 amino acids. Germline V gives CDR1 SGHDT, CDR2 YYEEEE. V shed 0 bases and J 4 bases; nucleotides not matched to a gene: 2. TCRdb redid the calling of the 5' RACE reads with MiXCR, one entry per CDR3 protein. The table includes some 60,000 distinct CDR3 sequences, more than 7.5% detected once. The clonotype was recovered from a man aged 30-40 years in good health. V and J are TRBV5-6 and TRBJ1-2, with 8 positions matching TRBD1. Sample: PBMCs. CDR3 residues: CASSLGQGSYGYTF. CDR3 sequence (DNA): TGTGCCAGCAGCTTGGGACAGGGGAGCTATGGCTACACCTTC.